This T cell receptor (beta chain) was found in a study of blood T cell repertoires in COVID-19. At the level of the study: Spain, Italy and the United States supplied samples that represented acute and convalescent COVID-19. The analysed material was cDNA or gDNA that came from T cells, B-cell-depleted T cells, or PBMCs.

This clone was counted once. In the source study's methods: Amplified reference gene primers provided the basis for estimating nucleated cell counts. Sequencing was performed with immunoSEQ multiplex PCR; in TCRdb, only in-frame clones are kept and a portion is missing. V and J calls and clone size are those listed in that table; D and trimming were worked out from the DNA. The table includes 70,000 to 95,000 clones, about 95% detected once. Trimming at V came to 1 base and at J to 4 bases, leaving 6 bases not matched to a gene. CDR1 and CDR2 from the germline V gene are LGHDT and YNNKEL (reference sequence). The CDR3 is made up of 16 amino acids.

The source is a human donor with active COVID-19. The donor label of this sample is uncertain. The V call is TRBV3-1 (or the pseudogene TRBV3-2), the J call TRBJ1-3, with 8 bases matching TRBD1. Sequenced sample: peripheral blood. The CDR3 here is CASSQALGTGGNTIYF. CDR3 coding DNA: TGTGCCAGCAGCCAAGCTCTTGGGACAGGAGGAAACACCATATATTTT.